This T cell receptor (beta chain) is from a study of early T cells in non-severe SARS-CoV-2 infection. Study information: Unsorted whole-blood RNA was sequenced in bulk, leaving chains unpaired.

Individual cDNA molecules were tagged with unique molecular identifiers. TCRdb ran MiXCR on the 5' RACE reads and lists one entry per CDR3 protein. This sample has 75,000 to 80,000 distinct CDR3 sequences; 15% to 20% occur once, and the top ten carry approximately 2.6%. Deletions cut 5 bases from V and 8 bases from J, with 19 bases between. From germline, CDR1 is LGHNT and CDR2 FRNRAP. This CDR3 has 16 residues. Details on this clonotype: The antigen is undetermined.

Broader study findings: Anti-spike CD8 responses were favored by VDJdb matching, which missed private and CD4 specificities.

This TCR was sampled from an adult who was a healthcare worker with PCR-confirmed SARS-CoV-2 infection or an uninfected control (not recorded which). Sequences were obtained from whole blood. The chain employs TRBV12-5 and TRBJ1-6; weak D call: TRBD1 (5 bases). CDR3 in amino acids: CASGPPSARVDSPLHF. The CDR3, as DNA: TGTGCTAGTGGTCCCCCCAGTGCCAGGGTTGATTCACCCCTCCACTTT.